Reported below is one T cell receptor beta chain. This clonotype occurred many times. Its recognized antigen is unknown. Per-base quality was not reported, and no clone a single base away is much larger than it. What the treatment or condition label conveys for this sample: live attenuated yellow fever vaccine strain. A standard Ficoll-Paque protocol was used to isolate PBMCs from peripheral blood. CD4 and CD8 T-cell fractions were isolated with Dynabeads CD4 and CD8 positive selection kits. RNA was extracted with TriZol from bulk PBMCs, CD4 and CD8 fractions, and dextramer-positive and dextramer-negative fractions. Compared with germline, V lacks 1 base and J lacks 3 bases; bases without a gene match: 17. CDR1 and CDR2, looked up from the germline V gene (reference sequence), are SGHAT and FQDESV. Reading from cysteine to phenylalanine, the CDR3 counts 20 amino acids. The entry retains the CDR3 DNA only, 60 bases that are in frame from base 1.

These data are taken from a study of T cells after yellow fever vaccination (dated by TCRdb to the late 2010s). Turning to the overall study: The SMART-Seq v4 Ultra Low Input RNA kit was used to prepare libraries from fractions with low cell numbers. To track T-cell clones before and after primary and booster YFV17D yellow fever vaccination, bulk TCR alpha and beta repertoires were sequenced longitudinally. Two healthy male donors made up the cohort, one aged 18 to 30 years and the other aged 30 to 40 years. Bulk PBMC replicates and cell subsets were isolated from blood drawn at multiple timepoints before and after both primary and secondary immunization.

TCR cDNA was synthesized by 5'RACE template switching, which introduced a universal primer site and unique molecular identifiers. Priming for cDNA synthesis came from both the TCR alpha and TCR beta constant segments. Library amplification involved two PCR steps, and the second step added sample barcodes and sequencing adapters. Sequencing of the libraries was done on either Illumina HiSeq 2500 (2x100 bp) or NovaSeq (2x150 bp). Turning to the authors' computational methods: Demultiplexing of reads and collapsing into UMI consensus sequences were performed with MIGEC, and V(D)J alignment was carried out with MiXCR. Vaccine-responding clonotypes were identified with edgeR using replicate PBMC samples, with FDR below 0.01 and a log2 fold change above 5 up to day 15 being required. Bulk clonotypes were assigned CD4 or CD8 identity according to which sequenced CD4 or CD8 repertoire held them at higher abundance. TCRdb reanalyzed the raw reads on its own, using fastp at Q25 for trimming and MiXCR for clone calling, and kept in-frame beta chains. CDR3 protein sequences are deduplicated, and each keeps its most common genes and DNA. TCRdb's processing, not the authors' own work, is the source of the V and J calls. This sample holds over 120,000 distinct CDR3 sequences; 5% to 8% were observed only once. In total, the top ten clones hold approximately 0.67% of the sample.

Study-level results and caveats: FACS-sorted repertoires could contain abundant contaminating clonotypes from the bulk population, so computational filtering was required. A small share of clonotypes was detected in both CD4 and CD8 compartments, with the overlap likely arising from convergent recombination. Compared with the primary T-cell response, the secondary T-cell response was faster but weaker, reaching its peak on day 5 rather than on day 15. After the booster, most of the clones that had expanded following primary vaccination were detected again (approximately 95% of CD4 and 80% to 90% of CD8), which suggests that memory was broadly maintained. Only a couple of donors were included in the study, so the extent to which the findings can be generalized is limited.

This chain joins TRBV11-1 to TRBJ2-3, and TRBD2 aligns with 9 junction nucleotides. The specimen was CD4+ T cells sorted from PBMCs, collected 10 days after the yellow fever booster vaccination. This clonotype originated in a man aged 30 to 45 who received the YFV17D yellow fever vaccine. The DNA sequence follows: TGTGCCAGCAGCTTAGGTGTAGCGGGAGCTTCGGGGGTTCGTACAGATACGCAGTATTTT. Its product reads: CASSLGVAGASGVRTDTQYF.